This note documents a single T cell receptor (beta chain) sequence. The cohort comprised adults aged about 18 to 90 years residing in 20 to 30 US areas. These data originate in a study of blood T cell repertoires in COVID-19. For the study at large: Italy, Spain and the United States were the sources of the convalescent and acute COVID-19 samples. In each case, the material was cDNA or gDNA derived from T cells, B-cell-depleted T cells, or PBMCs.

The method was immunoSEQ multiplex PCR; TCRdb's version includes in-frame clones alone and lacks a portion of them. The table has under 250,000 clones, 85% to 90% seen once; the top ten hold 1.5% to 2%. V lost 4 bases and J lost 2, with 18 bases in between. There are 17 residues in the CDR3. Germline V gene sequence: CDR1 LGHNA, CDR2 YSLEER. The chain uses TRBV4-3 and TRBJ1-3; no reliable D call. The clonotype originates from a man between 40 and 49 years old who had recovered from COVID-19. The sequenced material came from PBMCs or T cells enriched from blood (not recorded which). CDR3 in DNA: TGCGCCAGCAGCCTTACCCAGGTCGGCCGGCCTGGAAACACCATATATTTT. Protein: CASSLTQVGRPGNTIYF.